This TCR beta chain was found in a study of blood T cell repertoires in COVID-19. For the study at large: Sites in the United States, Italy and Spain provided acute and convalescent COVID-19 samples.

Source study methods: Cell counts per sample came from amplifying reference gene primers. The table came from immunoSEQ multiplex PCR; TCRdb's copy has only in-frame clones and leaves some out. V and J calls and clone size come straight from that table; D and trimming were deduced from the DNA. The sample yields 95,000 to 110,000 clones, around four fifths seen once. The origin of this receptor is a human donor in a cohort sampled during active COVID-19. Sequencing was done on a sample of peripheral blood.

CDR3 nucleotide sequence: TGTGCCAGCAGCCGGACTAGCGGGGGATCCGCAACTAAGGGGGTGGCCCAGTACTTC. This encodes CASSRTSGGSATKGVAQYF. The chain combines TRBV7-2 with TRBJ2-5, with TRBD2 identical over 13 bases. The CDR3 spans 19 residues. CDR1 is SGHTA and CDR2 is FQGNSA in the germline V gene. The ends lost 5 bases at V and 9 bases at J; junction bases unmatched: 21.